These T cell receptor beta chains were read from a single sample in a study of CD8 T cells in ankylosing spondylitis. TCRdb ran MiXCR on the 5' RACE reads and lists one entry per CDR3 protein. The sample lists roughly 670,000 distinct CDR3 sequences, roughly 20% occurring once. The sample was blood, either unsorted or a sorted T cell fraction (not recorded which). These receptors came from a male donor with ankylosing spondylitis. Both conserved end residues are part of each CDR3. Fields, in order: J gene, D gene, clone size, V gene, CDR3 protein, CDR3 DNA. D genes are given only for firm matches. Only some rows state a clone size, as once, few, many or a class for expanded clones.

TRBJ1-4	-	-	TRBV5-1	CASSLSTGATNEKLFF	TGCGCCAGCAGCTTATCTACAGGTGCAACTAATGAAAAACTGTTTTTT
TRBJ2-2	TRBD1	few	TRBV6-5	CASSYRMGQGFGELFF	TGTGCCAGCAGTTACCGAATGGGACAGGGTTTCGGGGAGCTGTTTTTT
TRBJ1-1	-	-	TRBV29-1	CSVMGLNTEAFF	TGCAGCGTTATGGGTTTGAACACTGAAGCTTTCTTT
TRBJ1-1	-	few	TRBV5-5	CASSLMGWTEAFF	TGTGCCAGCAGCTTGATGGGATGGACTGAAGCTTTCTTT
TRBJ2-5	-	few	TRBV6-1	CASSDPRNVGLTQYF	TGTGCCAGCAGTGACCCACGTAACGTCGGGCTGACCCAGTACTTC
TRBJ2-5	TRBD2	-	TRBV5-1	CASSPLGLAGGPVTIQETQYF	TGCGCCAGCAGCCCTCTGGGGCTAGCGGGGGGTCCTGTGACAATTCAAGAGACCCAGTACTTC
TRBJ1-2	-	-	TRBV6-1	CASSPTTNYGYTF	TGTGCCAGCAGCCCTACAACTAACTATGGCTACACCTTC
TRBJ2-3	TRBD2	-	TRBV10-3	CAIKTSGIGTDTQYF	TGTGCCATCAAGACTAGCGGGATTGGCACAGATACGCAGTATTTT
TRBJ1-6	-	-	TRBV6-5	CASSSTAYNSPLHF	TGTGCCAGCAGTTCTACAGCTTATAATTCACCCCTCCACTTT
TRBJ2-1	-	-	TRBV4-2	CASSQEEGPPNEQFF	TGTGCCAGCAGCCAAGAGGAGGGGCCCCCCAATGAGCAGTTCTTC
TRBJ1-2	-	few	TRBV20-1	CSASPPGLGSYGYTF	TGCAGTGCTAGCCCCCCAGGGTTGGGCTCTTATGGCTACACCTTC
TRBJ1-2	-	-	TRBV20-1	CSARKGDGNYGYTF	TGCAGTGCAAGGAAGGGTGACGGGAACTATGGCTACACCTTC
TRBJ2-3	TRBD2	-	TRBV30	CAWDKTSGSIRTQYF	TGTGCCTGGGATAAAACTAGCGGGAGTATCCGTACGCAGTATTTT
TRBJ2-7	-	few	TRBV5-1	CASSYHTYEQYF	TGCGCCAGCAGCTACCACACCTACGAGCAGTACTTC
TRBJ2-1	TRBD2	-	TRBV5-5	CASTRSGSSYNEQFF	TGTGCCAGCACCCGAAGCGGGAGCTCCTACAATGAGCAGTTCTTC
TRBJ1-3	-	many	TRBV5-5	CASSLGDHGVNTIYF	TGTGCCAGCAGCTTGGGGGACCATGGAGTTAACACCATATATTTT
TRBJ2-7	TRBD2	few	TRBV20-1	CSARGTSGRYEQYF	TGCAGTGCTAGAGGAACTAGCGGGAGGTACGAGCAGTACTTC
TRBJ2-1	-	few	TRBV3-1	CASSQDWWGSSYNEQFF	TGTGCCAGCAGCCAAGATTGGTGGGGGAGCTCCTACAATGAGCAGTTCTTC
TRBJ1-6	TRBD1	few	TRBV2	CASISDRDSPLHF	TGTGCCAGCATCTCGGACAGGGATTCACCCCTCCACTTT
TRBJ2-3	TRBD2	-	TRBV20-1	CSARPSGGAVTDTQYF	TGCAGTGCTAGACCTAGCGGGGGGGCCGTCACAGATACGCAGTATTTT
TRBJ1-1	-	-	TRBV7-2	CASETQWGITEAFF	TGTGCCAGCGAAACTCAGTGGGGGATTACTGAAGCTTTCTTT
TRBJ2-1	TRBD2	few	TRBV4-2	CASSQDEKREYNEQFF	TGTGCCAGCAGCCAAGATGAAAAGCGGGAATACAATGAGCAGTTCTTC
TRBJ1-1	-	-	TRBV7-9	CASSRGQGKGAGTEAFF	TGTGCCAGCAGCCGAGGTCAGGGAAAGGGTGCAGGCACTGAAGCTTTCTTT
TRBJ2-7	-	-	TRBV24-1	CATSDLRDGGEQYF	TGTGCCACCAGTGATTTGCGGGACGGCGGAGAGCAGTACTTC
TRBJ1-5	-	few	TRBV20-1	CSALRLNQPQHF	TGCAGTGCCCTGCGACTGAATCAGCCCCAGCATTTT
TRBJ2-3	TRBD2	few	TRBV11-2	CASSLRLAGSTDTQYF	TGTGCCAGCAGCTTACGACTAGCGGGAAGCACAGATACGCAGTATTTT
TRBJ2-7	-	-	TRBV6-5	CASSYSGQFYEQYF	TGTGCCAGCAGTTACTCTGGGCAGTTCTACGAGCAGTACTTC
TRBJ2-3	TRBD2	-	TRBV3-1	CASSPWTSRDTDTQYF	TGTGCCAGCAGCCCATGGACTAGCAGGGACACAGATACGCAGTATTTT
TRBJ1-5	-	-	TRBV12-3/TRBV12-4	CASTGGGSVNQPQHF	TGTGCCAGCACCGGAGGGGGTTCAGTCAATCAGCCCCAGCATTTT
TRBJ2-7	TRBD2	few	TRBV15	CATRGVAGPWDEQYF	TGTGCCACCCGGGGGGTAGCGGGACCGTGGGACGAGCAGTACTTC
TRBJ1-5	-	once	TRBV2	CASSEGQYYNQPQHF	TGTGCCAGCAGTGAAGGACAGTATTACAATCAGCCCCAGCATTTT
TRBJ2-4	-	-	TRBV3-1	CASSQGGGMGKNIQYF	TGTGCCAGCAGCCAAGGCGGGGGCATGGGCAAAAACATTCAGTACTTC